Following are 10 T cell receptor beta chains from one sample sequenced in a study of post-analysis software for immune sequencing data. Study findings and constraints: Among four to six TRBV segments more frequent in patients than controls were TRBV5-6, TRBV5-1 and TRBV20-1.

These receptors have no known antigen. Unique molecular identifiers tagged the TCR beta cDNA libraries. TCRdb re-called the PCR reads with MiXCR, one entry per CDR3 protein. The table includes about 500,000 distinct CDR3 sequences, roughly 45% detected once. The sequenced sample was blood. All receptors derive from a girl between 5 and 17 years old with multiple sclerosis.

The V gene is TRBV6-4, the J gene TRBJ2-6, with D hard to call. Germline values: CDR1 MRHNA, CDR2 SNTAGT. The CDR3 length is 16 residues. V was shortened by 0 bases and J by 3 bases, with 9 bases between the two germline ends. The CDR3 DNA sequence: TGTGCCAGCAGTGACTCCGGTCCCGATGGGGCCAACGTCCTGACTTTC. Residues: CASSDSGPDGANVLTF.

The table lists this clonotype with a count of one. The chain carries TRBV20-1 and TRBJ2-4, with a possible D match to TRBD2 (6 bases). The J call may be in error: the DNA end matches TRBJ2-7 better. Germline loops: CDR1 DFQATT, CDR2 SNEGSKA (reference sequence). The CDR3 is 15 residues long. Here the CDR3 DNA reads TGCAGTGCTAGCCCAACGGCTAGCGAACACTACGAGCAGTACTTC. It codes for CSASPTASEHYEQYF.

This chain connects TRBV12-3 or TRBV12-4 to TRBJ2-7; D is perhaps TRBD1 or TRBD2 (5 bases each). This CDR3 is 15 amino acids long. Trimming took off 5 bases at V and 1 base at J, with 15 bases between the two ends. The CDR3, as DNA: TGTGCCAGCAGTCCAGGGAGAATTGTTTCCTACGAGCAGTACTTC. Encoded protein: CASSPGRIVSYEQYF.

This clonotype has only a few counts. J is TRBJ1-2 and V is TRBV10-3; possibly TRBD1 for D (6 bases). CDR1 is ENHRY, CDR2 SYGVKD, per germline. This CDR3 comprises 14 residues. V lost 7 bases and J lost 8, with 20 bases in between. The CDR3 DNA reads TGTGCCATCACCGACGGGATTAGGGGGAACGGCTACACCTTC. It is translated as CAITDGIRGNGYTF.

The chain is built from TRBV9 and TRBJ2-7; 9 bases line up with TRBD1. The CDR3 extends over 16 amino acids. The trim removed 4 bases at V and 3 bases at J, leaving 11 bases unmatched. Per the germline V gene, CDR1 is SGDLS and CDR2 is YYNGEE. CDR3: CASSNGQGPGVYEQYF. CDR3 DNA: TGTGCCAGCAGCAACGGACAGGGGCCGGGGGTCTACGAGCAGTACTTC.

The V and J genes are TRBV9 and TRBJ2-5, with TRBD2 identical over 7 bases. CDR3 length equals 15 residues. The ends lost 3 bases at V and 11 bases at J; junction bases unmatched: 16. Germline CDR1 and CDR2: SGDLS and YYNGEE. In DNA form, the CDR3 reads TGTGCCAGCAGCGGATCTAGCGGACACTACAATGAGCAGTACTTC. Translation: CASSGSSGHYNEQYF.

CDR3 residues: CASSLDLQGPYSYNEQFF. The CDR3 nucleotides read TGCGCCAGCAGCTTGGATTTACAGGGCCCTTACTCCTACAATGAGCAGTTCTTC. The chain joins TRBV5-1 to TRBJ2-1; D perhaps matches TRBD1 (6 bases). The germline gives CDR1 SGHRS, CDR2 YFSETQ. Deletions cut 0 bases from V and 0 bases from J, with 16 bases between. The CDR3 consists of 18 residues.

This clonotype was seen a few times. This chain links TRBV11-2 with TRBJ2-1; 14 nucleotides agree with TRBD2. Germline loops: CDR1 SGHAT, CDR2 FQNNGV. The CDR3 is made up of 21 amino acids. V lost 5 bases to trimming and J lost 3 bases; unmatched junction nucleotides: 18. Here the CDR3 reads CASSRLVRTSGRSLVYNEQFF. The DNA of the CDR3 is TGTGCCAGCAGCCGATTAGTCCGGACTAGCGGGAGGTCCCTGGTCTACAATGAGCAGTTCTTC.

V is TRBV29-1 and J is TRBJ2-7, with 11 bases matching TRBD2. The CDR3 contains 15 residues. CDR1 and CDR2 from the germline V gene are SQVTM and ANQGSEA. V was clipped by 3 bases and J by 4 bases; unmatched bases: 8. The CDR3 nucleotides are TGCAGCGTTGAGGGACTAGCGGAGGCTCCTTACGAGCAGTACTTC. It codes for CSVEGLAEAPYEQYF.

This clonotype appeared once. The junction shows a germline mismatch at one end, possibly a read error. The CDR3 bases are TGTGCCACCTCGAAGGGCACGAACAATCCGCCCCAGCATTTT. Translated: CATSKGTNNPPQHF. V gene TRBV12-3 or TRBV12-4 combines with J gene TRBJ1-5; D call uncertain. The CDR3 runs 14 residues.